The 24 T cell receptor beta chains reported below all come from one sample, sequenced in a study of regulatory T cells in long-lasting Graves disease. Both iRepertoire HTBI primers and Arm-PCR of CDR3 regions were used to build the TCR beta libraries. MiXCR, run by TCRdb on the multiplex PCR reads, gives a single entry per CDR3 protein. Among about 520,000 distinct CDR3 sequences listed, approximately 12% were seen once. This sample's time point: newly diagnosed GD, antithyroid drugs for less than 3 months. There was RNA extracted from PBMCs, and the TCR library was made from it. This same sample was also part of a study on T cells in Graves' hyperthyroidism and ophthalmopathy.

The material sequenced was peripheral blood mononuclear cells (PBMCs), taken at new diagnosis, from a patient treated with antithyroid drugs. The source is a woman in her 30s with Graves disease.

This clonotype has at least ten counts. The chain is built from TRBV28 and TRBJ2-1; D uncertain. V dropped 6 bases and J dropped 1 base, with 7 bases sitting between them. Germline V lookup: CDR1 MDHEN, CDR2 SYDVKM. This CDR3 region has 13 residues. CDR3 sequence (DNA): TGTGCCAGCAGACCAAGGTCCTACAATGAGCAGTTCTTC. Amino acid sequence: CASRPRSYNEQFF.

Comment on this clonotype: Possible read error: a much larger clone is one base away. The chain links TRBV28 to TRBJ2-2; 9 positions agree with TRBD1. Germline CDR1 is MDHEN and CDR2 is SYDVKM. This CDR3 has 14 amino acids. The CDR3 DNA reads as TGTGCCAGCAGTAGGGACAGGGCCACCGGGGATCTGTTTTTT. It yields the protein CASSRDRATGDLFF.

V gene TRBV30 combines with J gene TRBJ2-3, with D perhaps matching TRBD2 (5 bases). CDR3 length: 14 amino acids. Trimming shortened V by 5 bases and J by 0 bases, and 12 bases separated the two germline ends. CDR1 and CDR2 from the germline V gene are GTSNPN and SVGIG (reference sequence). The CDR3 reads CAWGLGGSTDTQYF. The DNA of the CDR3 is TGTGCCTGGGGGTTGGGCGGGAGCACAGATACGCAGTATTTT.

The CDR3 DNA is TGTGCCAGCAGCGGGGGACAGGGGGCGCGAGGCTACACCTTC. This codes for CASSGGQGARGYTF. The V gene is TRBV9, the J gene TRBJ1-2; 12 nucleotides agree with TRBD1. Germline V lookup: CDR1 SGDLS, CDR2 YYNGEE. V dropped 3 bases and J dropped 8; count of bases not matched to a gene: 5. The CDR3 consists of 14 residues.

This clonotype was detected a few times. Germline and junction disagree at one end, which may indicate a read error. V gene TRBV9 combines with J gene TRBJ1-3, with D perhaps matching TRBD1 (5 bases). Germline V CDR1 and CDR2: SGDLS, YYNGEE. The CDR3 loop spans 14 amino acids. CDR3: CTSSVGTAGNTIYF. CDR3 bases: TGTACCAGCAGCGTAGGGACGGCTGGAAACACCATATATTTT.

This clonotype was observed at least ten times. The chain carries TRBV28 and TRBJ1-2; D is unclear. Looked up from germline, CDR1 is MDHEN and CDR2 is SYDVKM. V was shortened by 2 bases and J by 4 bases, with 8 bases between the two germline ends. The CDR3 extends over 13 amino acids. The CDR3 reads CASSLDGTYGYTF. In DNA form, the CDR3 reads TGTGCCAGCAGTTTAGACGGAACCTATGGCTACACCTTC.

The V call is TRBV19, the J call TRBJ2-2; D is unclear. The CDR3 consists of 13 residues. The germline gives CDR1 LNHDA, CDR2 SQIVND (reference sequence). V was shortened by 6 bases and J by 3 bases, with 8 bases between the two germline ends. The CDR3 nucleotides are TGTGCCAGTAGAAATTTGGACACCGGGGAGCTGTTTTTT. This codes for CASRNLDTGELFF.

There are a few counts of this clonotype. The chain couples TRBV20-1 to TRBJ2-2; D uncertain. V was shortened by 0 bases and J by 2 bases, with 10 bases between the two germline ends. Germline V gene lookup returns CDR1 DFQATT and CDR2 SNEGSKA (reference sequence). The CDR3 has 15 residues. The CDR3 DNA follows: TGCAGTGCTAGAGAAGGACGGGCCAACACCGGGGAGCTGTTTTTT. Translated, it gives CSAREGRANTGELFF.

V and J are TRBV27 and TRBJ1-6; possibly TRBD1 for D (5 bases). V was shortened by 0 bases and J by 7 bases, with 7 bases between the two germline ends. CDR3 length equals 14 residues. Germline V gene lookup returns CDR1 MNHEY and CDR2 SMNVEV (reference sequence). The CDR3 spells CASSLSGENSPLHF. The CDR3 bases are TGTGCCAGCAGTTTATCAGGGGAGAATTCACCCCTCCACTTT.

This clonotype came up many times. CDR3 coding DNA: TGTGCCAGTTCGGCGACCGGGACACCTAATTCACCCCTCCACTTT. It codes for CASSATGTPNSPLHF. The chain links TRBV19 to TRBJ1-6; maybe TRBD1 (6 bases). The CDR3 extends over 15 amino acids. Germline CDR1 and CDR2: LNHDA and SQIVND (reference sequence). V lost 8 bases, J lost 6 bases, and 17 bases lay in between.

This clonotype was observed many times. The J gene is TRBJ2-1, the V gene TRBV7-9, with TRBD1 matching over 9 bases. This CDR3 has 13 amino acids. The J segment lost 15 bases and the V segment lost 3 bases, leaving 9 bases of the junction unmatched. CDR1 and CDR2 from the germline V gene are SEHNR and FQNEAQ (reference sequence). CDR3 in amino acids: CASSFRDRGNPFF. In nucleotides, the CDR3 is TGTGCCAGCAGCTTCCGAGACAGGGGGAATCCGTTCTTC.

This clonotype was recorded many times. The chain couples TRBV6-1 to TRBJ2-5; 9 bases are shared with TRBD1. Trimming removed 7 bases from V and 5 bases from J; junction bases left unmatched: 5. The germline CDR1 and CDR2 sequences are MNHNS and SASEGT. The CDR3 loop spans 13 amino acids. Here the CDR3 reads CASTGQGSETQYF. The DNA of the CDR3 is TGTGCCAGCACTGGACAGGGGTCGGAGACCCAGTACTTC.

This clonotype was seen repeatedly, ten times or more. The rearrangement joins TRBV30 to TRBJ2-7; TRBD1 aligns across 7 bases. Germline CDR1 GTSNPN, CDR2 SVGIG (reference sequence). Trimming at V came to 1 base and at J to 5 bases, leaving 11 bases not matched to a gene. This CDR3 region has 15 residues. The CDR3 protein is CAWSERGSRGHEQYF. In DNA form, the CDR3 reads TGTGCCTGGAGTGAACGGGGATCGAGGGGGCACGAGCAGTACTTC.

This chain links TRBV2 with TRBJ1-4; possible D gene TRBD1, 6 bases. CDR3 length: 14 residues. Per the germline V gene, CDR1 is SNHLY and CDR2 is FYNNEI. CDR3 DNA sequence: TGTGCTATCTCCCGCGCAACAGGGAGGGAAAAACTGTTTTTT. It codes for CAISRATGREKLFF.

This clonotype was observed many times. The chain employs TRBV7-3 and TRBJ2-2, with TRBD2 identical over 8 bases. The ends lost 7 bases at V and 8 bases at J; junction bases unmatched: 12. Germline V gene data show CDR1 as SGHTA and CDR2 as FQGTGA. This CDR3 is 15 amino acids long. CDR3 sequence (DNA): TGTGCCAGCAACCCCGGGGAGCGGGAGTCAGGGGAGCTGTTTTTT. Protein: CASNPGERESGELFF.

The genes are TRBV6-5 and TRBJ1-4; TRBD1 is a possible D gene (5 bases). The CDR3 consists of 15 residues. Germline CDR1 and CDR2: MNHEY and SVGAGI. Trimming took off 2 bases at V and 0 bases at J, with 7 bases between the two ends. The CDR3 coding sequence is TGTGCCAGCAGTTACGGGGGGGCAACTAATGAAAAACTGTTTTTT. Amino acids: CASSYGGATNEKLFF.

This clonotype was observed many times. V and J are TRBV5-1 and TRBJ1-4; D is possibly TRBD1 (6 bases). V lost 4 bases, J lost 6 bases, and 16 bases lay in between. The CDR3 contains 15 residues. The germline CDR1 and CDR2 sequences are SGHRS and YFSETQ. CDR3 bases: TGCGCCAGCAGCGAGCGAATGGGGGCATATGAAAAACTGTTTTTT. It yields the protein CASSERMGAYEKLFF.

Worth noting for this clonotype: It may be a read error: a sequence one base away is much more abundant. The V gene is TRBV19, the J gene TRBJ2-1, with a possible D match to TRBD2 (8 bases). The better agreement between TRBJ2-7 and the DNA end casts doubt on the J call. Germline-derived CDR1 and CDR2 are LNHDA and SQIVND (reference sequence). The CDR3 spans 13 residues. The CDR3 coding sequence is TGTGCCAGCTCCGGGACTAGGGGGCGAGAGCAGTACTTC. This gives the protein CASSGTRGREQYF.

This clonotype showed up just a few times. The J gene is TRBJ2-2, the V gene TRBV12-3 or TRBV12-4, with a tentative D call TRBD1 (6 bases). This CDR3 region has 15 residues. The ends were cut back, 1 base at V and 11 bases at J, with 17 bases in the middle. The CDR3 protein is CASSLEGHPSGELFF. The DNA of the CDR3 is TGTGCCAGCAGTTTAGAGGGACACCCCAGTGGCGAGCTGTTTTTT.

In its sample, this clonotype was seen many times. The genes are TRBV10-3 and TRBJ1-1; D remains ambiguous. Trimming removed 1 base from V and 7 bases from J, with 13 bases in between. CDR1 ENHRY and CDR2 SYGVKD come from the germline V gene. The CDR3 contains 14 residues. For the CDR3, the DNA is TGTGCCATCAGTGAGTATGCAGGTGGCGGTGAAGCTTTCTTT. Protein sequence: CAISEYAGGGEAFF.

This clonotype has at least ten counts. The chain combines TRBV6-1 with TRBJ1-2; TRBD1 aligns across 8 bases. CDR3 length: 16 amino acids. Germline CDR1 reads MNHNS; CDR2 reads SASEGT. Losses at the gene ends were 5 bases for V and 2 bases for J; bases not matched to a gene: 10. The CDR3 coding sequence is TGTGCCAGCAGTCCGGGACAGGCGTCGACAAACTATGGCTACACCTTC. Protein: CASSPGQASTNYGYTF.

This clonotype has a count of ten or more. This chain connects TRBV27 to TRBJ1-1; D may be TRBD1 (5 bases). This CDR3 has 17 amino acids. The germline V and J ends were trimmed by 4 bases and 0 bases, with 18 bases remaining between them. Germline lookup yields CDR1 MNHEY and CDR2 SMNVEV (reference sequence). The CDR3 spells CASSWGLPRTMNTEAFF. CDR3 nucleotide sequence: TGTGCCAGCAGTTGGGGACTTCCCAGGACCATGAACACTGAAGCTTTCTTT.

This clonotype was seen repeatedly, ten times or more. This chain's CDR3 is CASSLGVFITEAFF. In DNA form, the CDR3 reads TGTGCCAGCAGCTTAGGCGTCTTTATAACTGAAGCTTTCTTT. The chain has TRBV7-2 and TRBJ1-1; D not certain. V was shortened by 1 base and J by 5 bases, with 11 bases between the two germline ends. The CDR3 consists of 14 residues. From germline, CDR1 is SGHTA and CDR2 FQGNSA.

Ten or more counts support this clonotype. CDR3 region: CASNRGQTEAFF. The CDR3 nucleotides are TGTGCCAGCAACAGGGGGCAAACTGAAGCTTTCTTT. The rearrangement joins TRBV2 to TRBJ1-1; 9 bases are a match to TRBD1. Germline CDR1 and CDR2: SNHLY and FYNNEI. CDR3 length equals 12 residues. V lost 7 bases, J lost 5 bases, and 2 bases stayed unmatched.